The 10 T cell receptor beta chains listed next were all sequenced from one sample in a study of T-cell memory formation after mild COVID-19. TCRdb itself ran the 5' RACE reads through MiXCR, one entry per CDR3 protein. Here the sample spans approximately 210,000 distinct CDR3 sequences, 27% being singletons. The sequenced sample was PBMCs or a T cell subset sorted from them (not recorded which). The origin of the receptors is an adult woman who had mild COVID-19 (a few samples of this study predate the infection). Cell type and time point are not known.

This clonotype was counted between two and nine times. The chain joins TRBV24-1 to TRBJ2-1, with D perhaps matching TRBD1 or TRBD2 (6 bases each). Germline-derived CDR1 and CDR2 are KGHDR and SFDVKD. The V end was cut by 2 bases, the J end by 4 bases, with 14 bases between. The length of the CDR3 is 16 residues. The CDR3 sequence is CATSDSGGRTYNEQFF. CDR3 DNA: TGTGCCACCAGTGATTCTGGGGGGCGAACATACAATGAGCAGTTCTTC.

The CDR3 spells CASSVTGGQNTEAFF. The CDR3 coding sequence is TGTGCCAGCAGCGTAACAGGGGGGCAGAACACTGAAGCTTTCTTT. The J gene is TRBJ1-1, the V gene TRBV7-9; 8 bases line up with TRBD1. The germline CDR1 and CDR2 sequences are SEHNR and FQNEAQ (reference sequence). The CDR3 covers 15 residues. The J segment lost 1 base and the V segment lost 5 bases, leaving 6 bases of the junction unmatched.

This clonotype was seen a few times. The chain links TRBV7-9 to TRBJ1-4; D is uncertain. This CDR3 is 13 amino acids long. Trimming shortened V by 9 bases and J by 5 bases, and 13 bases separated the two germline ends. The germline V gene has CDR1 SEHNR and CDR2 FQNEAQ (reference sequence). The CDR3 region has the DNA TGTGCCAGTAACAGAGACGAAAATGAAAAACTGTTTTTT. Translating it yields CASNRDENEKLFF.

This clonotype was seen a few times. V gene TRBV5-1 combines with J gene TRBJ1-1, with D perhaps TRBD1 (6 bases). Per the germline V gene, CDR1 is SGHRS and CDR2 is YFSETQ. V lost 3 bases and J 0 bases, leaving 9 bases between the germline ends. CDR3 size: 14 residues. Written as DNA, the CDR3 is TGCGCCAGCAGCTCAGGGGCAATGAACACTGAAGCTTTCTTT. This translates into CASSSGAMNTEAFF.

A few counts support this clonotype. The chain employs TRBV6-1 and TRBJ2-7; TRBD1 or TRBD2 may be the D gene (6 bases each). V was cut by 6 bases and J by 1 base, with 16 bases left in between. CDR3 length equals 15 residues. Germline assignment: CDR1 MNHNS and CDR2 SASEGT. CDR3 nucleotides: TGTGCCAGCAGAATAGAAGAGGGGGGTTCCTACGAGCAGTACTTC. This sequence encodes CASRIEEGGSYEQYF.

The genes are TRBV7-9 and TRBJ1-2; D might be TRBD1 (6 bases). The CDR3 extends over 11 amino acids. The ends were cut back, 11 bases at V and 4 bases at J, with 11 bases in the middle. The germline V gene encodes CDR1 SEHNR and CDR2 FQNEAQ (reference sequence). CDR3 residues: CAQGGGYGYTF. As DNA, the CDR3 is TGTGCCCAAGGGGGAGGCTATGGCTACACCTTC.

The chain carries TRBV20-1 and TRBJ1-5; weak D call: TRBD1 (6 bases). The CDR3 runs to 13 residues. Trimming pared 5 bases from V and 11 bases from J, leaving 19 bases between. Germline V lookup: CDR1 DFQATT, CDR2 SNEGSKA (reference sequence). Here the CDR3 reads CSAVDSLGASQHF. Here the CDR3 DNA reads TGCAGTGCTGTTGACAGTTTGGGGGCGTCCCAGCATTTT.

The chain couples TRBV6-5 to TRBJ2-6; D ambiguous. This CDR3 is built from 16 residues. Trimming removed 5 bases from V and 0 bases from J, with 11 bases in between. CDR1 and CDR2 (germline): MNHEY, SVGAGI. The CDR3 loop reads CASSRGISSGANVLTF. CDR3 DNA sequence: TGTGCCAGCAGTCGCGGCATATCCTCTGGGGCCAACGTCCTGACTTTC.

This clonotype was seen more than once but under ten times. The germline gene is not matched at one end of the junction; a read error may be the cause. The chain combines TRBV20-1 with TRBJ2-5, with TRBD1 matching 11 bases. The CDR3 covers 13 residues. Germline CDR1 reads DFQATT; CDR2 reads SNEGSKA (reference sequence). The CDR3: CSARGQGAETQYF. CDR3 bases: TGCAGTGCAAGAGGACAGGGGGCTGAGACCCAGTACTTC.

The chain joins TRBV20-1 to TRBJ2-7; 9 bases agree with TRBD2. CDR1 is DFQATT and CDR2 is SNEGSKA in the germline V gene (reference sequence). There are 13 residues in the CDR3. Trimming at V came to 5 bases and at J to 1 base, leaving 3 bases not matched to a gene. The CDR3 DNA is TGCAGTGCTCTAGCGGGATGGTCCTACGAGCAGTACTTC. The encoded protein is CSALAGWSYEQYF.